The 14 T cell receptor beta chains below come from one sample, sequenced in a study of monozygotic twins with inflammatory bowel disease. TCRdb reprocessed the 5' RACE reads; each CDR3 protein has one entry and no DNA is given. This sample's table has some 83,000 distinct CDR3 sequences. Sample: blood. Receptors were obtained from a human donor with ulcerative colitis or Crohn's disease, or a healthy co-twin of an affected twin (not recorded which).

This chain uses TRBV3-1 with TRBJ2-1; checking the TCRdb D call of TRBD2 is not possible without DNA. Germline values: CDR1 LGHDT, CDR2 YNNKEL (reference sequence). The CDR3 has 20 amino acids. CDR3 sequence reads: CASSHLTSGGASESYNEQFF.

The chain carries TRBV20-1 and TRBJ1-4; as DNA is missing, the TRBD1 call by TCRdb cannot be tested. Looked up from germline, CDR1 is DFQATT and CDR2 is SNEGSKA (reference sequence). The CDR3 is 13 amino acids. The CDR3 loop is CSAPTGANEKLFF.

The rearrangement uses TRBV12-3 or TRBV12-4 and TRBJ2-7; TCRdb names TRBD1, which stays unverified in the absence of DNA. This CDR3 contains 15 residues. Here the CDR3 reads CASSYRAGVSYEQYF.

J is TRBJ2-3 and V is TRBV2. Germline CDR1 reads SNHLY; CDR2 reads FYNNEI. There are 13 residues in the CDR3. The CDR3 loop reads CARSGLARDTQYF.

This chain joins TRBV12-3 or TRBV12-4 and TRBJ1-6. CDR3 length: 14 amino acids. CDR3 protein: CASGGGRINSPLHF.

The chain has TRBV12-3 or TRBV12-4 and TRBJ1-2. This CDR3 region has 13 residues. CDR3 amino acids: CASSLRQVGGYTF.

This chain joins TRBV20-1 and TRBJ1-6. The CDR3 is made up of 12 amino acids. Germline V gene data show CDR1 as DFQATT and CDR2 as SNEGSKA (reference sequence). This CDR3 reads CSGTRNNSPLHF.

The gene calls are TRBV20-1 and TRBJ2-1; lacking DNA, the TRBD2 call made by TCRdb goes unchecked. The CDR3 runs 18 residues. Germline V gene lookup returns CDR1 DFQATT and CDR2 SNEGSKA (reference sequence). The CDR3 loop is CSVPRQKTSGWPDNEQFF.

The chain's CDR3 is CSARDVGLANEKLFF. The rearrangement joins TRBV20-1 to TRBJ1-4. Germline loops: CDR1 DFQATT, CDR2 SNEGSKA (reference sequence). CDR3 length: 15 amino acids.

CDR3 sequence reads: CASSFTLDSSTDTQYF. The gene calls are TRBV7-9 and TRBJ2-3; the TCRdb call, TRBD1, lacks DNA for checking. The V gene's germline CDR1 is SEHNR and CDR2 FQNEAQ (reference sequence). This CDR3 has 16 amino acids.

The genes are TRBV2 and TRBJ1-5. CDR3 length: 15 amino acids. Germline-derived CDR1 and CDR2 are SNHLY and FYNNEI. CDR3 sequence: CTSSGGRIRNQPQHF.

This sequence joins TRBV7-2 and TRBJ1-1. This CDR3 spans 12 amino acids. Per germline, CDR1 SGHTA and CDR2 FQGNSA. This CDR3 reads CASSPDSPEAFF.

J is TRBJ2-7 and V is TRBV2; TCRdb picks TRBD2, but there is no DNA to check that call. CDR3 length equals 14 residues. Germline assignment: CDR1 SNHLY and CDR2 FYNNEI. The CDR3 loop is CASTTIRSGVEQYF.

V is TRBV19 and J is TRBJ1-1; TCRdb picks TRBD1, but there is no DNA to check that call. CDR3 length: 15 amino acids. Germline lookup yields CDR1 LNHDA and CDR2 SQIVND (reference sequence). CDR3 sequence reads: CASAKPGQGRAEAFF.